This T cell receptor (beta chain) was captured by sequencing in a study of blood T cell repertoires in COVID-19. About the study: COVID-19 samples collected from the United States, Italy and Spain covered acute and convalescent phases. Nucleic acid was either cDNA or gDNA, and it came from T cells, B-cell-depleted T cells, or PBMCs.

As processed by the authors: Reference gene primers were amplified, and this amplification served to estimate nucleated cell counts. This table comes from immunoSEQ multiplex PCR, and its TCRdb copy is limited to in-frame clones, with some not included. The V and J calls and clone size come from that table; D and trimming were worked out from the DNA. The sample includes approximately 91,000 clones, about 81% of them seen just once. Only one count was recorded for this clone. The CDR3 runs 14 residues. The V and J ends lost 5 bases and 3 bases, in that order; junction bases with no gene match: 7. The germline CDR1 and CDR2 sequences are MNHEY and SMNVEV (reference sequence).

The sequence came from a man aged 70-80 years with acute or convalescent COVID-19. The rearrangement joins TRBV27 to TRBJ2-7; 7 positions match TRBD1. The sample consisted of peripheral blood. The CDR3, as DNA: TGTGCCAGCAGTCCCTACAGGGGATTCTACGAGCAGTACTTC. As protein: CASSPYRGFYEQYF.